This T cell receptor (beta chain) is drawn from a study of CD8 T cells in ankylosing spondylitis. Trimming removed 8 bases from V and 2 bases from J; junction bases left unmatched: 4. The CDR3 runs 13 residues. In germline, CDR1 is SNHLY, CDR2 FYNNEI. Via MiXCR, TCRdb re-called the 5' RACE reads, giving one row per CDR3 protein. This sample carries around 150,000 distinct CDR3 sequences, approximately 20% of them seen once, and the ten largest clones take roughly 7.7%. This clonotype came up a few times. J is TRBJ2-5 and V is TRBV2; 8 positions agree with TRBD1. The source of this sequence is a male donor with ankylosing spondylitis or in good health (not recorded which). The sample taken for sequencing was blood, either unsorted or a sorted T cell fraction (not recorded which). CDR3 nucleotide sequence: TGTGCCAGCCTACAGGGGGAGCAAGAGACCCAGTACTTC. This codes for CASLQGEQETQYF.